The clone carrying this T cell receptor (beta chain) was seen at least ten times. Its antigen is not identified. The sample is drawn from a study of T-cell reconstitution after alpha-beta-depleted transplantation in children. Overall study results and limits: One year post-transplant, T-cell counts and diversity were largely derived from T cells produced anew.

The TCRbeta library was prepared with unique molecular identifiers. TCRdb called the PCR reads again in MiXCR, with one record for every CDR3 protein. The sample carries fewer than 250,000 distinct CDR3 sequences, less than 9% recorded once. This CDR3 has 17 amino acids. The ends were cut back, 0 bases at V and 2 bases at J, with 14 bases in the middle. Germline V CDR1 and CDR2: MNHEY, SVGEGT. The sample was PBMCs, mostly from graft donor cells, taken 180 days after TCRalphabeta/CD19-depleted stem cell transplant. This rearrangement joins TRBV6-2 or TRBV6-3 to TRBJ1-5, with a possible D match to TRBD1 (5 bases). This TCR was recovered from a male patient younger than 18 who had a stem cell transplant for acute lymphoblastic leukemia, so the T cells may come from the graft donor. CDR3 bases: TGTGCCAGCAGTTACTCGGGGGGAGGAGGAGGCAATCAGCCCCAGCATTTT. As protein: CASSYSGGGGGNQPQHF.